These T cell receptor beta chains were read from a single sample in a study of T-cell memory formation after mild COVID-19. MiXCR, applied by TCRdb to the 5' RACE reads, yields one record per CDR3 protein. This sample yields around 310,000 distinct CDR3 sequences, of which around 20% are seen a single time; 20% to 25% belongs to the top ten. The sequencing sample was made of PBMCs or a T cell subset sorted from them (not recorded which). The receptors stem from a man aged 18 to 30 who had mild COVID-19 (a few samples of this study predate the infection). Cell type and time point are not known. Each CDR3 is given with its conserved first and last residue. A D gene is named only where the DNA matches it firmly. Not all rows give a size; the values are once, few, many and, for expanded clones, a class.

CDR3aa	CDR3nt	v_gene	abundance	j_gene	d_gene
CASGPGLAGDTQYF	TGTGCTAGTGGTCCGGGACTAGCCGGAGATACGCAGTATTTT	TRBV12-5	-	TRBJ2-3	TRBD2
CASIQQLPRSTDTQYF	TGTGCCAGCATCCAACAACTACCCCGGTCGACAGATACGCAGTATTTT	TRBV7-6	-	TRBJ2-3	-
CASSQATVEGAGYTF	TGCGCCAGCAGCCAAGCTACGGTGGAGGGTGCGGGCTACACCTTC	TRBV4-1	-	TRBJ1-2	-
CARTGNTGELFF	TGCGCCCGGACAGGGAACACCGGGGAGCTGTTTTTT	TRBV29-1	many	TRBJ2-2	TRBD1
CASSQVVPKLYSNQPQHF	TGCGCCAGCAGTCAAGTAGTCCCTAAGCTGTATAGCAATCAGCCCCAGCATTTT	TRBV23-1	-	TRBJ1-5	-
CASVSGTGKWNTEAFF	TGTGCCAGTGTCTCCGGGACAGGGAAATGGAACACTGAAGCTTTCTTT	TRBV19	-	TRBJ1-1	TRBD1
CSAREGYEQYF	TGCAGTGCTAGAGAAGGCTACGAGCAGTACTTC	TRBV20-1	few	TRBJ2-7	-
CASSAGVPEAFF	TGTGCCAGCAGTGCAGGGGTTCCTGAAGCTTTCTTT	TRBV6-2/TRBV6-3	-	TRBJ1-1	-
CASSPPSGGDNEQFF	TGTGCCAGCAGCCCCCCTTCGGGGGGCGACAATGAGCAGTTCTTC	TRBV5-5	-	TRBJ2-1	-
CASSALAGPQETQYF	TGTGCCAGCAGCGCACTAGCGGGGCCCCAAGAGACCCAGTACTTC	TRBV12-3/TRBV12-4	few	TRBJ2-5	TRBD2
CASRIGPASTDTQYF	TGCGCCAGCAGGATAGGGCCTGCGAGCACAGATACGCAGTATTTT	TRBV5-1	-	TRBJ2-3	-
CASSDVWNTEAFF	TGTGCCAGCAGCGACGTCTGGAACACTGAAGCTTTCTTT	TRBV5-6	-	TRBJ1-1	-
CAISESLTGELFF	TGTGCCATCAGTGAGTCCCTAACCGGGGAGCTGTTTTTT	TRBV10-3	-	TRBJ2-2	-
CSARDRDRALHF	TGCAGTGCTAGAGACCGGGACAGGGCTCTCCACTTT	TRBV20-1	-	TRBJ1-6	TRBD1
CASSLAPITTGDNEQFF	TGCGCCAGCAGCTTGGCCCCCATCACGACAGGGGACAATGAGCAGTTCTTC	TRBV5-1	few	TRBJ2-1	TRBD1
CASRDSGVNTQYF	TGTGCCAGTAGAGACAGCGGCGTGAATACGCAGTATTTT	TRBV19	-	TRBJ2-3	-
CSTPFQNIQYF	TGCAGTACCCCTTTCCAAAACATTCAGTACTTC	TRBV20-1	once	TRBJ2-4	-
CASSPAPGLRTDTQYF	TGTGCCAGCAGCCCGGCCCCGGGACTCCGCACAGATACGCAGTATTTT	TRBV7-3	few	TRBJ2-3	-
CASSRNTGGESPLHF	TGCGCCAGCAGCAGAAATACAGGGGGCGAATCACCCCTCCACTTT	TRBV5-1	-	TRBJ1-6	TRBD1
CASSGYQPEQFF	TGTGCCAGCAGTGGGTATCAACCTGAGCAGTTCTTC	TRBV7-9	few	TRBJ2-1	-
CASNPRGGPYEQYF	TGTGCCAGCAACCCTCGGGGCGGACCCTACGAGCAGTACTTC	TRBV9	few	TRBJ2-7	-
CASSPTGQGFGYTF	TGTGCCAGCTCACCAACGGGACAGGGTTTTGGCTACACCTTC	TRBV18	-	TRBJ1-2	TRBD1
CASSLVGTRVKNTEAFF	TGCGCCAGCAGCTTGGTGGGGACAAGGGTAAAGAACACTGAAGCTTTCTTT	TRBV5-1	-	TRBJ1-1	-
CASSLYGAGGTSGELFF	TGTGCCAGCAGTTTATACGGTGCGGGGGGAACCTCCGGGGAGCTGTTTTTT	TRBV28	-	TRBJ2-2	TRBD2
CASSTGTSGSYEQYF	TGTGCCAGCAGCACCGGGACTAGCGGCTCCTACGAGCAGTACTTC	TRBV3-1	many	TRBJ2-7	TRBD2
CASSPGTGRNTGELFF	TGTGCCAGCAGCCCCGGGACAGGGAGGAACACCGGGGAGCTGTTTTTT	TRBV7-6	few	TRBJ2-2	TRBD1
CASSLDRGRDFAFF	TGTGCCAGCAGCTTGGACAGGGGGCGAGATTTTGCTTTCTTT	TRBV5-6	few	TRBJ1-1	TRBD1